The 19 T cell receptor beta chains below were found in one sample sequenced in a study of T cell responses to AZD1222 COVID-19 vaccine. Produced via immunoSEQ multiplex PCR; TCRdb's table is partial and in-frame only. The repertoire consists of some 150,000 clones, with 88% occurring once and the leading ten covering roughly 2%. The source was peripheral blood, collected on day 0 of AZD1222 vaccination. The receptors originated from an adult in good health.

The CDR3: CASIRRRVDGYTF. CDR3 nucleotides: TGTGCCAGCATCCGACGGAGAGTCGATGGCTACACCTTC. The chain uses TRBV7-2 and TRBJ1-2; D gene unclear. The CDR3 extends over 13 amino acids. Germline CDR1 and CDR2: SGHTA and FQGNSA. V dropped 7 bases and J dropped 6 bases, with 15 bases sitting between them.

This chain joins TRBV5-6 and TRBJ2-1, with a possible D match to TRBD2 (5 bases). The CDR3 spans 11 residues. Per the germline V gene, CDR1 is SGHDT and CDR2 is YYEEEE. V dropped 1 base and J dropped 10 bases, with 6 bases sitting between them. CDR3 amino acids: CASSLRGEQFF. CDR3 nucleotides: TGTGCCAGCAGCTTGAGAGGGGAGCAGTTCTTC.

This clone was seen only a few times. The sample has other DNA sequences that encode this CDR3 too. The rearrangement links TRBV27 to TRBJ2-1; the D gene is possibly TRBD1 (7 bases). The CDR3 has 14 residues. Germline-derived CDR1 and CDR2 are MNHEY and SMNVEV (reference sequence). V lost 4 bases, J lost 4 bases, and 11 bases lay in between. CDR3 coding DNA: TGTGCCAGCAGTTGGGGGGACAGTTACAATGAGCAGTTCTTC. Amino acid sequence: CASSWGDSYNEQFF.

This chain uses TRBV3-1 (or the pseudogene TRBV3-2) with TRBJ1-4; no firm D call. The CDR3 has 13 residues. V lost 10 bases to trimming and J lost 7 bases, with 16 bases between them. The V gene's germline CDR1 is LGHDT and CDR2 YNNKEL (reference sequence). CDR3: CATTTAGFEKLFF. DNA for the CDR3: TGTGCCACCACAACGGCTGGGTTTGAAAAACTGTTTTTT.

This chain links TRBV6-5 with TRBJ1-2; 7 bases line up with TRBD1. Germline trimming cut 2 bases from V and 4 bases from J; bases unmatched to any gene: 7. The CDR3 loop spans 15 amino acids. Germline V gene sequence: CDR1 MNHEY, CDR2 SVGAGI. The DNA of the CDR3 is TGTGCCAGCAGTTACAGGGGGCAAGGCGGCTATGGCTACACCTTC. This sequence encodes CASSYRGQGGYGYTF.

This chain uses TRBV27 with TRBJ2-1; 11 bases line up with TRBD2. V shed 4 bases, J shed 6 bases, and the junction held 2 bases outside the gene matches. The CDR3 consists of 14 residues. Germline V gene data show CDR1 as MNHEY and CDR2 as SMNVEV (reference sequence). This CDR3 reads CASSWGTSGNEQFF. In nucleotides, the CDR3 is TGTGCCAGCAGTTGGGGGACTAGCGGCAATGAGCAGTTCTTC.

The chain's CDR3 is CASSPGQNNSPLHF. The DNA for the CDR3 is TGTGCCAGCTCACCAGGACAGAATAATTCACCCCTCCACTTT. The chain couples TRBV18 to TRBJ1-6; perhaps TRBD1 as D (6 bases). V was cut by 2 bases and J by 5 bases, with 7 bases left in between. Germline V gives CDR1 KGHSH, CDR2 LQKENI. The CDR3 runs to 14 residues. The whole variable domain, remainder taken from reference TRBV18 and TRBJ1-6, is NAGVMQNPRHLVRRRGQEARLRCSPMKGHSHVYWYRQLPEEGLKFMVYLQKENIIDESGMPKERFSAEFPKEGPSILRIQQVVRGDSAAYFCASSPGQNNSPLHFGNGTRLTVT.

This clone occurred a few times. The chain links TRBV4-3 to TRBJ2-2; 7 nucleotides agree with TRBD2. The germline V gene has CDR1 LGHNA and CDR2 YSLEER. V lost 6 bases, J lost 8 bases, and 6 bases stayed unmatched. The CDR3 totals 13 residues. For the CDR3, the DNA is TGCGCCAGCAGTCGAAGCGGGGAGGGGGAGCTGTTTTTT. This translates into CASSRSGEGELFF.

CDR3 loop: CASNLAGGDTEAFF. The DNA of the CDR3 is TGTGCCAGTAATCTGGCGGGAGGAGACACTGAAGCTTTCTTT. The chain carries TRBV19 and TRBJ1-1; D is unclear. The V end lost 7 bases, the J end lost 3 bases, and 15 bases lay between the germline ends. The CDR3 spans 14 residues. Germline assignment: CDR1 LNHDA and CDR2 SQIVND (reference sequence).

This chain joins TRBV4-2 and TRBJ1-3, with D uncertain. V lost 0 bases to trimming and J lost 4 bases, with 4 bases between them. Germline V gene data show CDR1 as LGHNA and CDR2 as YNFKEQ. This CDR3 region has 13 residues. The CDR3 here is CASSQEGGNTIYF. The CDR3 DNA sequence: TGTGCCAGCAGCCAAGAAGGAGGAAACACCATATATTTT.

This sequence joins TRBV7-3 and TRBJ1-2; D is ambiguous. The CDR3 covers 15 residues. The germline V gene has CDR1 SGHTA and CDR2 FQGTGA. V was cut by 5 bases and J by 2 bases, with 15 bases left in between. CDR3 in amino acids: CASSPLGGNNYGYTF. In DNA, the CDR3 is TGTGCCAGCAGCCCCCTTGGAGGGAACAACTATGGCTACACCTTC.

The J gene is TRBJ1-5, the V gene TRBV27; 7 bases are a match to TRBD1. The junction had 5 bases not matched to a gene; V was cut back by 6 bases and J by 3 bases. CDR3 length: 14 amino acids. Germline lookup yields CDR1 MNHEY and CDR2 SMNVEV (reference sequence). The CDR3 loop reads CASRTGTINQPQHF. DNA of the CDR3: TGTGCCAGCAGGACAGGGACAATCAATCAGCCCCAGCATTTT.

The chain links TRBV7-8 to TRBJ1-1, with TRBD1 matching over 7 bases. The germline CDR1 and CDR2 sequences are SGHVS and FQNEAQ. The V segment lost 4 bases and the J segment 3 bases; nucleotides outside the gene matches: 8. This CDR3 is built from 15 residues. The CDR3 sequence: CASSSTGAPDTEAFF. CDR3 DNA sequence: TGTGCCAGCAGCTCAACAGGGGCTCCGGACACTGAAGCTTTCTTT.

The chain uses TRBV27 and TRBJ2-7, with TRBD2 matching over 8 bases. Germline V lookup: CDR1 MNHEY, CDR2 SMNVEV (reference sequence). V shed 5 bases and J 2 bases; nucleotides not matched to a gene: 5. There are 14 residues in the CDR3. The CDR3 is CASSPSGSPYEQYF. Here the CDR3 DNA reads TGTGCCAGCAGTCCAAGCGGGAGTCCCTACGAGCAGTACTTC.

The chain is built from TRBV5-4 and TRBJ2-7, with 13 bases lining up with TRBD2. CDR1 is SGHNT, CDR2 YYREEE, per germline (reference sequence). The junction had 2 bases not matched to a gene; V was cut back by 2 bases and J by 3 bases. CDR3 length equals 15 residues. The CDR3 sequence is CASSLRTSGSYEQYF. CDR3 DNA sequence: TGTGCCAGCAGCTTACGGACTAGCGGGAGCTACGAGCAGTACTTC.

The V call is TRBV14, the J call TRBJ1-2; the D gene is possibly TRBD1 (5 bases). Trimming stripped 10 bases from V and 6 bases from J, with 18 bases between. CDR1 is SGHDN and CDR2 is FVKESK in the germline V gene. This CDR3 has 13 residues. CDR3 amino acids: CATRRGFGDGYTF. The CDR3 region has the DNA TGTGCCACCCGGCGGGGGTTTGGGGATGGCTACACCTTC.

The chain joins TRBV2 to TRBJ1-5; D is unclear. CDR1 SNHLY and CDR2 FYNNEI come from the germline V gene. The CDR3 is made up of 17 amino acids. Trimming left V 3 bases short and J 1 base short, with 16 bases between. Written as DNA, the CDR3 is TGTGCCAGCAGTGACGGGCCAGGAGGACGAAGCAATCAGCCCCAGCATTTT. Residues: CASSDGPGGRSNQPQHF.

The chain couples TRBV27 to TRBJ2-7, with unresolved D. The CDR3 has 14 amino acids. Germline V gene data show CDR1 as MNHEY and CDR2 as SMNVEV (reference sequence). With 1 base removed from V and 5 bases from J, the gap between germline ends came to 12 bases. CDR3 coding DNA: TGTGCCAGCAGTTTATGGCGGACCCCTCACGAGCAGTACTTC. Encoded protein: CASSLWRTPHEQYF.

This clone was counted once. This chain links TRBV4-2 with TRBJ1-1, with 9 bases lining up with TRBD1. After removal of 1 base from V and 11 bases from J, the junction contained 5 bases not matched to a gene. CDR3 size: 13 residues. Germline lookup yields CDR1 LGHNA and CDR2 YNFKEQ. CDR3 protein: CASSQVTGGRAFF. CDR3 bases: TGTGCCAGCAGCCAAGTCACAGGGGGCCGGGCTTTCTTT.